Below are 22 T cell receptor beta chains sequenced from a single sample in a study of T cell repertoires in cytomegalovirus infection. TCRdb passed the reads through MiXCR, listing each CDR3 protein once. The top ten clones hold about 53% of a sample with tens of thousands of distinct CDR3 sequences, about 19% of them seen once. No cognate antigen is known for these TCRs. This material consisted of CD8+ T cells from cultured PBMCs, taken from culture after CMV antigen stimulation. These TCRs come from a human donor in good health (CMV status not recorded). Some clones in this sample may be carry-over from other donors' samples.

There are many counts of this clonotype. V gene TRBV4-3 combines with J gene TRBJ2-1; TRBD1 matches at 7 bases. CDR3 length: 16 amino acids. V shed 3 bases and J 6 bases; nucleotides not matched to a gene: 11. Germline assignment: CDR1 LGHNA and CDR2 YSLEER. The CDR3 region is CASSHPSTGMFNEQFF. The CDR3 DNA sequence: TGCGCCAGCAGCCACCCCTCGACAGGGATGTTCAATGAGCAGTTCTTC.

This chain connects TRBV2 to TRBJ2-5; the D gene could be TRBD1 or TRBD2 (5 bases each). CDR1 is SNHLY and CDR2 is FYNNEI in the germline V gene. This CDR3 contains 14 residues. Trimming took off 0 bases at V and 5 bases at J, with 10 bases between the two ends. CDR3 region: CASSEAGEWETQYF. The CDR3 DNA sequence: TGTGCCAGCAGTGAAGCGGGGGAGTGGGAGACCCAGTACTTC.

The V gene is TRBV6-2 or TRBV6-3, the J gene TRBJ1-1; D remains unclear. Looked up from germline, CDR1 is MNHEY and CDR2 is SVGEGT. V shed 2 bases and J shed 2 bases, with 3 bases lying between them. This CDR3 comprises 12 residues. The CDR3 DNA follows: TGTGCCAGCAGTTACGCCAACACTGAAGCTTTCTTT. Residues: CASSYANTEAFF.

In this sample, this clonotype turned up many times. The rearrangement joins TRBV29-1 to TRBJ2-3, with 8 bases fitting TRBD2. CDR3 size: 15 residues. Trimming removed 5 bases from V and 3 bases from J; junction bases left unmatched: 10. The germline gives CDR1 SQVTM, CDR2 ANQGSEA. DNA of the CDR3: TGCAGCGTTCCTCCTCCGAGCGGGAGTACAGATACGCAGTATTTT. Translated: CSVPPPSGSTDTQYF.

Ten or more counts support this clonotype. The rearrangement joins TRBV7-2 to TRBJ2-7; D gene uncertain. The length of the CDR3 is 13 residues. The V and J ends lost 5 bases and 2 bases respectively, with 10 bases between them. The V gene's germline CDR1 is SGHTA and CDR2 FQGNSA. The CDR3 loop is CASSPDRAYEQYF. The CDR3 DNA reads TGTGCCAGCAGCCCTGACCGAGCCTACGAGCAGTACTTC.

A few counts support this clonotype. The V call is TRBV4-3, the J call TRBJ1-2; D is perhaps TRBD1 (6 bases). This CDR3 has 15 amino acids. CDR1 and CDR2 from the germline V gene are LGHNA and YSLEER. The V end was cut by 4 bases, the J end by 8 bases, with 20 bases between. The CDR3 DNA sequence: TGCGCCAGCAGCCCCCTGGCAGGGGAGGCTGGCGGCTACACCTTC. Protein sequence: CASSPLAGEAGGYTF.

This clonotype has a handful of counts. The V gene is TRBV2, the J gene TRBJ2-1, with D uncertain. The CDR3 sequence is 13 residues long. V lost 0 bases and J lost 3, with 3 bases in between. The germline V gene encodes CDR1 SNHLY and CDR2 FYNNEI. The CDR3 region has the DNA TGTGCCAGCAGTGAAGCGGACTACAATGAGCAGTTCTTC. It yields the protein CASSEADYNEQFF.

About this clonotype: Just one base apart from a much larger clone, this may be a read error. The CDR3: CAGSSRTSGREVQFF. CDR3 sequence (DNA): TGTGCCGGCAGCTCCCGGACTAGCGGGAGGGAGGTGCAGTTCTTC. V gene TRBV7-8 combines with J gene TRBJ2-1; TRBD2 aligns across 15 bases. The length of the CDR3 is 15 residues. Germline loops: CDR1 SGHVS, CDR2 FQNEAQ.

On this clonotype: A much larger clone lies one base from this, so it may be a read error. This chain links TRBV7-8 with TRBJ2-3; D may be TRBD1 (6 bases). Germline values: CDR1 SGHVS, CDR2 FQNEAQ. The CDR3 loop spans 20 amino acids. The CDR3 loop reads CASGLGAWGEVTGHTDTQYF. The CDR3 bases are TGTGCCAGCGGCTTAGGGGCCTGGGGAGAGGTCACAGGGCACACAGATACGCAGTATTTT.

V is TRBV19 and J is TRBJ1-1, with no clear D. The V gene lost 2 bases and the J gene lost 1 base, with 5 bases spanning the gap. The CDR3 consists of 13 residues. Per the germline V gene, CDR1 is LNHDA and CDR2 is SQIVND (reference sequence). The CDR3 is CASSISKNTEAFF. Here the CDR3 DNA reads TGTGCCAGTAGTATATCGAAGAACACTGAAGCTTTCTTT.

V usage is TRBV19 and J usage is TRBJ2-1; D might be TRBD1 (6 bases). The CDR3 covers 13 residues. Trimming shortened V by 6 bases and J by 10 bases, and 16 bases separated the two germline ends. Germline CDR1 LNHDA, CDR2 SQIVND (reference sequence). CDR3 nucleotides: TGTGCCAGTAGCCACCGGGACAACTTCGAGCAGTTCTTC. This translates into CASSHRDNFEQFF.

The V call is TRBV11-3, the J call TRBJ1-1; D possibly corresponds to TRBD1 (5 bases). From germline, CDR1 is SGHNT and CDR2 YENEEA. The CDR3 spans 15 residues. V lost 1 base, J lost 3 bases, and 12 bases lay in between. CDR3 residues: CASSLGQGGYTEAFF. The DNA for the CDR3 is TGTGCCAGCAGCTTAGGGCAGGGAGGGTACACTGAAGCTTTCTTT.

This clonotype appeared a few times. In nucleotides, the CDR3 is TGTGCCAGCAGAGATTCCCCGGGAGGGGGAGAACTGACGGTAGGCAATCAGCCCCAGCATTTT. It translates to CASRDSPGGGELTVGNQPQHF. The rearrangement links TRBV9 to TRBJ1-5; tentative D call: TRBD1 (6 bases). V was pared by 5 bases and J by 2 bases, with 32 bases between. Looked up from germline, CDR1 is SGDLS and CDR2 is YYNGEE. The CDR3 has 21 amino acids.

J is TRBJ1-2 and V is TRBV28; no firm D call. CDR3 length: 15 residues. V was trimmed by 2 bases and J by 3 bases, leaving 13 bases between them. Per the germline V gene, CDR1 is MDHEN and CDR2 is SYDVKM. CDR3 coding DNA: TGTGCCAGCAGTTTACGGGGAAGAACATACTATGGCTACACCTTC. As protein: CASSLRGRTYYGYTF.

This clonotype was recorded many times. The CDR3 DNA follows: TGTGCCAGCAGTCTAGCGGGGGCCTCCTACGAGCAGTACTTC. It codes for CASSLAGASYEQYF. The V gene is TRBV6-1, the J gene TRBJ2-7, with 10 bases that match TRBD2. In germline, CDR1 is MNHNS, CDR2 SASEGT. CDR3 length: 14 amino acids. With 5 bases clipped from V and 0 bases from J, the junction kept 1 base outside the gene matches.

V is TRBV27 and J is TRBJ2-7; perhaps D is TRBD1 or TRBD2 (6 bases each). The germline gives CDR1 MNHEY, CDR2 SMNVEV (reference sequence). The CDR3 runs 12 residues. The germline V and J ends were trimmed by 8 bases and 2 bases, with 10 bases remaining between them. The chain's CDR3 is CASGGGAYEQYF. As DNA, the CDR3 is TGTGCCAGCGGGGGCGGGGCCTACGAGCAGTACTTC.

The gene calls are TRBV11-2 and TRBJ2-7, with 7 bases lining up with TRBD2. J was trimmed by 1 base and V by 1 base; bases with no gene match: 7. Germline V gene sequence: CDR1 SGHAT, CDR2 FQNNGV. The CDR3 consists of 16 residues. CDR3 sequence (DNA): TGTGCCAGCAGCTTAGTGGCGGGGGAGGCGTCCTACGAGCAGTACTTC. Its protein product is CASSLVAGEASYEQYF.

This clonotype was observed at least ten times. The chain couples TRBV7-8 to TRBJ2-2; possibly TRBD1 for D (6 bases). Trimming took 0 bases from V and 0 from J, leaving 11 bases between them. Germline CDR1 reads SGHVS; CDR2 reads FQNEAQ. The CDR3 covers 17 residues. The CDR3 loop reads CASSLAQGIPNTGELFF. The CDR3 DNA follows: TGTGCCAGCAGCTTAGCGCAGGGGATTCCGAACACCGGGGAGCTGTTTTTT.

This clonotype has just a few counts. The rearrangement uses TRBV10-3 and TRBJ2-3; 8 bases line up with TRBD2. V was clipped by 2 bases and J by 6 bases; unmatched bases: 1. The CDR3 extends over 13 amino acids. Germline CDR1 is ENHRY and CDR2 is SYGVKD. This CDR3 reads CAISEGLADTQYF. DNA of the CDR3: TGTGCCATCAGTGAGGGACTAGCTGATACGCAGTATTTT.

The gene calls are TRBV2 and TRBJ2-1; 14 bases align to TRBD2. V gave up 6 bases and J gave up 9 bases; unmatched junction bases: 10. CDR3 length: 16 amino acids. The germline V gene has CDR1 SNHLY and CDR2 FYNNEI. The DNA of the CDR3 is TGTGCCAGCAGCCTGACGACTAGCGGGAGGGCAGCTGAGCAGTTCTTC. Residues: CASSLTTSGRAAEQFF.

This clonotype has ten or more counts. This CDR3 reads CASSLLGYDDANNSPLHF. CDR3 in DNA: TGTGCCAGCAGCTTACTGGGATATGACGACGCAAATAATTCACCCCTCCACTTT. This sequence joins TRBV7-2 and TRBJ1-6; unclear D gene. Trimming pared 2 bases from V and 5 bases from J, leaving 19 bases between. In germline, CDR1 is SGHTA, CDR2 FQGNSA. The length of the CDR3 is 18 residues.

The J gene is TRBJ2-1, the V gene TRBV7-9; D unresolved. Germline assignment: CDR1 SEHNR and CDR2 FQNEAQ (reference sequence). V gave up 4 bases and J gave up 4 bases, with 14 bases separating them. The CDR3 is 15 residues long. The DNA of the CDR3 is TGTGCCAGCAGCTCCCGCCTTTGGGGTTACAATGAGCAGTTCTTC. Encoded protein: CASSSRLWGYNEQFF.